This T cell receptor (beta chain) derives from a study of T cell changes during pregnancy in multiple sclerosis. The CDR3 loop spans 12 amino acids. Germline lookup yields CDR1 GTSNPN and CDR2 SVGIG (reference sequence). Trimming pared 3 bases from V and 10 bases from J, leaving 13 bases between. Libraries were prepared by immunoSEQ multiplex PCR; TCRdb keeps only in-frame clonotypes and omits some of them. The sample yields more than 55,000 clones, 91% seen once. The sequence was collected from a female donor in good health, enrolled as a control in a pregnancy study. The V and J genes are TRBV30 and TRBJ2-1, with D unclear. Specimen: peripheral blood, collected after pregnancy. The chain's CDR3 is CAWRYLVREQFF. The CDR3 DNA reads TGTGCCTGGAGGTATCTGGTCAGGGAGCAGTTCTTC. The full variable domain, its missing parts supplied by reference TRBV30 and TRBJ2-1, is SQTIHQWPATLVQPVGSPLSLECTVEGTSNPNLYWYRQAAGRGLQLLFYSVGIGQISSEVPQNLSASRPQDRQFILSSKKLLLSDSGFYLCAWRYLVREQFFGPGTRLTVL.